Each of the 16 T cell receptor beta chains below was sequenced from the same sample in a study of a mutant IDH1 vaccine in newly diagnosed glioma (dated by TCRdb to about 2021). Libraries were prepared through the immunoSEQ multiplex PCR assay. TCRdb took over this immuneACCESS table, retaining in-frame rearrangements with V and J assigned. Such tables are incomplete; in checked studies, under half of the missing clones stem from an unresolved V gene, and the remainder is unexplained. The sample table records 60,000 to 75,000 clones; around 79% of these occur just once. The ten largest clonotypes hold around 8.8% of the sample. Reading the label with the study, this specimen's time point is: baseline, week 1 (first vaccination visit). Per the publication, the treatment or condition label means: pre-vaccination baseline after standard-of-care therapy. The material sequenced was PBMCs, taken from a glioma patient treated with radiotherapy, temozolomide or both. These receptors all come from a man between 45 and 60 years old with glioma.

This clone was counted a few times. The chain uses TRBV5-4 and TRBJ2-1; 8 bases are a match to TRBD2. The V and J ends lost 4 bases and 4 bases, in that order; junction bases with no gene match: 7. The CDR3 loop spans 15 amino acids. In germline, CDR1 is SGHNT, CDR2 YYREEE (reference sequence). CDR3 in DNA: TGTGCCAGCAGCGTTAGCGGGGCAGCGTACAATGAGCAGTTCTTC. This codes for CASSVSGAAYNEQFF.

The V call is TRBV27, the J call TRBJ1-2, with D unclear. Germline V gene data show CDR1 as MNHEY and CDR2 as SMNVEV (reference sequence). This CDR3 comprises 13 residues. V lost 2 bases, J lost 8 bases, and 12 bases lay in between. CDR3 DNA sequence: TGTGCCAGCAGTTTAGGTGGGATCGGCGGCTACACCTTC. Translation gives CASSLGGIGGYTF.

The V call is TRBV10-3, the J call TRBJ2-2; 10 bases align to TRBD1. The junction had 3 bases not matched to a gene; V was cut back by 4 bases and J by 4 bases. CDR3 length equals 15 residues. CDR1 is ENHRY and CDR2 is SYGVKD in the germline V gene. In nucleotides, the CDR3 is TGTGCCATCAGTGGTCGGACAGGGGGCACCGGGGAGCTGTTTTTT. Encoded protein: CAISGRTGGTGELFF.

V gene TRBV10-3 combines with J gene TRBJ1-1; D not certain. The CDR3 contains 14 residues. Germline lookup yields CDR1 ENHRY and CDR2 SYGVKD. V was clipped by 4 bases and J by 1 base, with 10 bases between them. CDR3 nucleotides: TGTGCCATCAGTGCCCAAACACAGAACACTGAAGCTTTCTTT. Translating it yields CAISAQTQNTEAFF.

The chain couples TRBV6-5 to TRBJ2-2; D gene unclear. CDR1 MNHEY and CDR2 SVGAGI come from the germline V gene. CDR3 size: 14 residues. Trimming cost V 1 base and J 10 bases, with 13 bases left between them. The CDR3 region is CASSYFDNRVELFF. The CDR3 region has the DNA TGTGCCAGCAGTTACTTCGATAATCGAGTGGAGCTGTTTTTT.

The J gene is TRBJ1-5, the V gene TRBV6-1, with unresolved D. Germline V lookup: CDR1 MNHNS, CDR2 SASEGT. This CDR3 comprises 15 residues. V gave up 4 bases and J gave up 1 base, with 11 bases separating them. The CDR3 loop is CASSGTGFSNQPQHF. CDR3 DNA sequence: TGTGCCAGCAGTGGTACCGGGTTCAGCAATCAGCCCCAGCATTTT.

The genes are TRBV29-1 and TRBJ2-6; tentative D call: TRBD2 (6 bases). V lost 4 bases and J 4 bases, leaving 14 bases between the germline ends. CDR1 is SQVTM, CDR2 ANQGSEA, per germline. The CDR3 spans 15 residues. The CDR3 spells CSVGKGTGGANVLTF. CDR3 coding DNA: TGCAGCGTTGGAAAGGGGACTGGAGGGGCCAACGTCCTGACTTTC.

In its sample, this clone was seen many times. The CDR3 nucleotides are TGTGCCAGCAGCCCATCCCCCGATCAGCCCCAGCATTTT. Translating gives CASSPSPDQPQHF. The genes are TRBV5-6 and TRBJ1-5; no clear D. This CDR3 has 13 residues. Germline V CDR1 and CDR2: SGHDT, YYEEEE. Between the trimmed V and J ends, which lost 4 bases and 5 bases, there was a span of 10 bases. Using reference TRBV5-6 and TRBJ1-5 for the parts outside the CDR3, the full variable domain is DAGVTQSPTHLIKTRGQQVTLRCSPKSGHDTVSWYQQALGQGPQFIFQYYEEEERQRGNFPDRFSGHQFPNYSSELNVNALLLGDSALYLCASSPSPDQPQHFGDGTRLSIL.

Only one count was recorded for this clone. The gene calls are TRBV6-1 and TRBJ1-4; 9 bases are shared with TRBD1. The trim removed 3 bases at V and 8 bases at J, leaving 10 bases unmatched. The germline gives CDR1 MNHNS, CDR2 SASEGT. The CDR3 contains 16 residues. Here the CDR3 DNA reads TGTGCCAGCAGTGACCTCCCGACAGGGGGAGGGGAAAAACTGTTTTTT. This sequence encodes CASSDLPTGGGEKLFF.

The rearrangement links TRBV6-5 to TRBJ2-2; maybe TRBD2 (6 bases). The CDR3 loop spans 15 amino acids. The V end lost 2 bases, the J end lost 6 bases, and 13 bases lay between the germline ends. Germline-derived CDR1 and CDR2 are MNHEY and SVGAGI. CDR3 amino acids: CASSYGGSLSGELFF. The CDR3 DNA follows: TGTGCCAGCAGTTACGGGGGGAGTCTATCCGGGGAGCTGTTTTTT.

The rearrangement joins TRBV7-2 to TRBJ1-3; 8 bases match TRBD1. CDR1 SGHTA and CDR2 FQGNSA come from the germline V gene. The V gene end was trimmed by 3 bases and the J gene end by 0 bases; junction bases not matched to a gene: 7. The CDR3 sequence is 17 residues long. DNA for the CDR3: TGTGCCAGCAGCTTGGGGTGGGGACAGGTCTCTGGAAACACCATATATTTT. Its protein product is CASSLGWGQVSGNTIYF.

On this clone: Other DNA sequences in the sample encode the same CDR3. This chain links TRBV14 with TRBJ2-6; TRBD1 might be the D (5 bases). The germline CDR1 and CDR2 sequences are SGHDN and FVKESK. The CDR3 contains 17 residues. V was trimmed by 3 bases and J by 2 bases, leaving 14 bases between them. For the CDR3, the DNA is TGTGCCAGCAGCCAGGTTTTCCAGGGCCCTGGGGCCAACGTCCTGACTTTC. It codes for CASSQVFQGPGANVLTF.

V usage is TRBV4-3 and J usage is TRBJ2-7; D ambiguous. From germline, CDR1 is LGHNA and CDR2 YSLEER. The CDR3 is made up of 15 amino acids. Trimming removed 0 bases at V and 3 bases at J, with 12 bases between. Here the CDR3 reads CASSQDPTQLYEQYF. Here the CDR3 DNA reads TGCGCCAGCAGCCAAGATCCCACCCAGCTCTACGAGCAGTACTTC.

This clone came up once. The gene calls are TRBV11-3 and TRBJ2-1; D remains unclear. This CDR3 has 16 residues. CDR1 is SGHNT and CDR2 is YENEEA in the germline V gene. Trimming pared 0 bases from V and 1 base from J, leaving 10 bases between. The CDR3 loop is CASSLDRAVSYNEQFF. In DNA, the CDR3 is TGTGCCAGCAGCTTAGATCGTGCAGTATCCTACAATGAGCAGTTCTTC.

The gene calls are TRBV5-1 and TRBJ2-1; weak D call: TRBD2 (6 bases). Germline V gene lookup returns CDR1 SGHRS and CDR2 YFSETQ. V shed 3 bases and J shed 10 bases, with 11 bases lying between them. The CDR3 has 12 amino acids. The CDR3 reads CASSSPAGEQFF. DNA of the CDR3: TGCGCCAGCAGCTCGCCGGCGGGAGAGCAGTTCTTC.

This chain uses TRBV5-1 with TRBJ2-3; 10 bases line up with TRBD2. With V trimmed by 0 bases and J by 2 bases, 3 bases remained unmatched. The CDR3 has 16 amino acids. CDR1 and CDR2 from the germline V gene are SGHRS and YFSETQ. The CDR3 here is CASSLGTSGYTDTQYF. The DNA for the CDR3 is TGCGCCAGCAGCTTGGGGACTAGCGGATACACAGATACGCAGTATTTT.